This T cell receptor (beta chain) comes out of a study of blood T cell repertoires in COVID-19. The CDR3 length is 14 residues. The germline V gene encodes CDR1 MGHDK and CDR2 SYGVNS. Trimming took 4 bases from V and 8 from J; bases not matched to a gene: 10. Using immunoSEQ multiplex PCR, the repertoire was profiled, and TCRdb retains in-frame clones only, with some absent. The data show some 140,000 clones, with more than 75% seen just once and 11% held by the top ten. The sample holds one count of this clone. The gene calls are TRBV25-1 and TRBJ1-2, with 7 positions matching TRBD1. The source material was peripheral blood. The TCR sequence derives from a man between 60 and 75 years old who had recovered from COVID-19. The CDR3: CASSAPPGGQGYTF. CDR3 in DNA: TGTGCCAGCAGTGCCCCCCCAGGGGGGCAGGGCTACACCTTC.